These 27 T cell receptor beta chains share one sample of origin, sequenced in a study of blood T cell repertoires in COVID-19. Clones were sequenced by immunoSEQ multiplex PCR, and TCRdb holds only the in-frame ones, with some missing. The data contain around 500,000 clones, approximately 85% of them singletons. Sequencing input: peripheral blood. The receptors here all came from a human donor in a cohort sampled during active COVID-19.

A remark on this clone: At the DNA level, this CDR3 is encoded by other sequences in the same sample as well. CDR3 loop: CASSQVGGTEAFF. CDR3 nucleotides: TGTGCCAGCAGCCAAGTGGGGGGCACTGAAGCTTTCTTT. The chain employs TRBV3-1 (or the pseudogene TRBV3-2) and TRBJ1-1, with D possibly matching TRBD1 (5 bases). Germline lookup yields CDR1 LGHDT and CDR2 YNNKEL (reference sequence). V lost 1 base and J lost 4, with 7 bases in between. The CDR3 has 13 amino acids.

The chain has TRBV5-6 and TRBJ2-7, with 12 bases aligning to TRBD2. V was pared by 4 bases and J by 5 bases, with 7 bases of the junction left unmatched. The germline gives CDR1 SGHDT, CDR2 YYEEEE. The CDR3 totals 15 residues. The CDR3 DNA follows: TGTGCCAGCAGCCGCCTAGCGGGAGGGATCCACGAGCAGTACTTC. This encodes CASSRLAGGIHEQYF. Full variable domain (outside the CDR3, taken from reference TRBV5-6 and TRBJ2-7): DAGVTQSPTHLIKTRGQQVTLRCSPKSGHDTVSWYQQALGQGPQFIFQYYEEEERQRGNFPDRFSGHQFPNYSSELNVNALLLGDSALYLCASSRLAGGIHEQYFGPGTRLTVT.

The CDR3 nucleotides are TGTGCCAGCAGCCTCGGGACTAGCGGGATGGGAGAGACCCAGTACTTC. Translating it yields CASSLGTSGMGETQYF. The chain carries TRBV9 and TRBJ2-5, with 13 bases matching TRBD2. Losses at the gene ends were 4 bases for V and 4 bases for J; bases not matched to a gene: 7. The CDR3 is made up of 16 amino acids. In germline, CDR1 is SGDLS, CDR2 YYNGEE.

The V call is TRBV28, the J call TRBJ2-1, with 7 nucleotides matching TRBD1. This CDR3 has 13 residues. The junction had 3 bases not matched to a gene; V was cut back by 4 bases and J by 6 bases. The germline V gene has CDR1 MDHEN and CDR2 SYDVKM. The chain's CDR3 is CASSYDRANEQFF. In DNA form, the CDR3 reads TGTGCCAGCAGTTATGACAGGGCCAATGAGCAGTTCTTC.

This clone is a singleton in its sample. V and J are TRBV19 and TRBJ1-1; maybe TRBD1 (6 bases). Germline CDR1 reads LNHDA; CDR2 reads SQIVND (reference sequence). The CDR3 is 13 residues long. The V and J ends lost 6 bases and 5 bases respectively, with 13 bases between them. The CDR3 sequence is CASSPRGYTEAFF. As DNA, the CDR3 is TGTGCCAGTAGCCCAAGGGGGTATACTGAAGCTTTCTTT.

The chain joins TRBV5-6 to TRBJ1-6; D uncertain. This CDR3 comprises 13 residues. Germline loops: CDR1 SGHDT, CDR2 YYEEEE. V gave up 6 bases and J gave up 0 bases, with 4 bases separating them. CDR3 in amino acids: CASTGSYNSPLHF. The CDR3 region has the DNA TGTGCCAGCACGGGCTCCTATAATTCACCCCTCCACTTT.

The chain recombines TRBV6-6 with TRBJ2-3; 7 nucleotides line up with TRBD2. The length of the CDR3 is 14 residues. CDR1 MNHNY and CDR2 SVGAGI come from the germline V gene (reference sequence). V dropped 7 bases and J dropped 3; count of bases not matched to a gene: 7. The CDR3 protein is CASTLADGTDTQYF. The DNA of the CDR3 is TGTGCCAGCACCCTAGCGGACGGGACAGATACGCAGTATTTT.

The chain links TRBV5-1 to TRBJ2-1, with a tentative D call TRBD2 (6 bases). Looked up from germline, CDR1 is SGHRS and CDR2 is YFSETQ. Trimming took off 2 bases at V and 3 bases at J, with 9 bases between the two ends. The CDR3 totals 14 residues. The DNA for the CDR3 is TGCGCCAGCAGCTTAGCGGGCTTCTACAATGAGCAGTTCTTC. Amino acids: CASSLAGFYNEQFF.

This chain connects TRBV5-1 to TRBJ2-5; the match to TRBD1 covers 10 bases. Germline V gene lookup returns CDR1 SGHRS and CDR2 YFSETQ. CDR3 size: 14 residues. The V segment lost 4 bases and the J segment 5 bases; nucleotides outside the gene matches: 5. The CDR3 coding sequence is TGCGCCAGCAGCGAAGGGACAGGGGTCGAGACCCAGTACTTC. Amino acid sequence: CASSEGTGVETQYF.

The CDR3 DNA sequence: TGTGCCAGCAGTCCTTGGGGGAGGGGAGGGGGCAATCAGCCCCAGCATTTT. This translates into CASSPWGRGGGNQPQHF. The chain couples TRBV28 to TRBJ1-5, with a weak D call TRBD1 (5 bases). The CDR3 has 17 residues. CDR1 and CDR2 from the germline V gene are MDHEN and SYDVKM. The ends were cut back, 5 bases at V and 2 bases at J, with 19 bases in the middle.

The chain combines TRBV29-1 with TRBJ1-2; 8 bases map to TRBD1. The germline V gene encodes CDR1 SQVTM and CDR2 ANQGSEA. This CDR3 has 16 amino acids. Losses at the gene ends were 5 bases for V and 3 bases for J; bases not matched to a gene: 14. The CDR3 DNA is TGCAGCGTTCTTCTCAGGGGGCGATTATCGGACTATGGCTACACCTTC. Translation: CSVLLRGRLSDYGYTF.

About this clone: The junction does not match germline at one end; this may be a read error. The J gene is TRBJ1-5, the V gene TRBV5-1; D is uncertain. CDR1 and CDR2 (germline): SGHRS, YFSETQ. The length of the CDR3 is 13 residues. This CDR3 reads CASSLEPNRPQHF. CDR3 nucleotides: TGCGCCAGCAGCTTGGAGCCGAATCGGCCCCAGCATTTT.

The chain couples TRBV19 to TRBJ1-5, with 8 bases fitting TRBD1. Germline CDR1 reads LNHDA; CDR2 reads SQIVND (reference sequence). V lost 5 bases, J lost 1 base, and 10 bases stayed unmatched. The CDR3 has 17 residues. In DNA, the CDR3 is TGTGCCAGTAGTTCGGGACAGGTGTTAACCAGCAATCAGCCCCAGCATTTT. It encodes CASSSGQVLTSNQPQHF.

The chain links TRBV6-4 to TRBJ2-2; a weak D match, TRBD1 (5 bases). The V end lost 8 bases, the J end lost 2 bases, and 12 bases lay between the germline ends. CDR1 is MRHNA, CDR2 SNTAGT, per germline. CDR3 length equals 14 residues. This CDR3 reads CASRWGGNTGELFF. The CDR3 nucleotides read TGTGCCAGCCGCTGGGGCGGCAACACCGGGGAGCTGTTTTTT.

This clone has only one observation. The chain uses TRBV27 and TRBJ2-3; D may be TRBD1 (6 bases). Trimming left V 2 bases short and J 6 bases short, with 18 bases between. The CDR3 sequence is 16 residues long. The germline V gene has CDR1 MNHEY and CDR2 SMNVEV (reference sequence). The chain's CDR3 is CASSLRQGFSTDTQYF. The CDR3, as DNA: TGTGCCAGCAGTTTACGGCAGGGGTTTTCGACGGATACGCAGTATTTT.

This clone was recorded once. V gene TRBV29-1 combines with J gene TRBJ1-1, with 10 bases matching TRBD1. This CDR3 has 13 residues. With V trimmed by 7 bases and J by 3 bases, 5 bases remained unmatched. Germline-derived CDR1 and CDR2 are SQVTM and ANQGSEA. The CDR3 region has the DNA TGCAGCGGGGACAGGGGTAGGCACACTGAAGCTTTCTTT. It codes for CSGDRGRHTEAFF.

This clone was picked up one time. The J gene is TRBJ2-2, the V gene TRBV9; D is possibly TRBD2 (6 bases). V was cut by 0 bases and J by 3 bases, with 6 bases left in between. Per the germline V gene, CDR1 is SGDLS and CDR2 is YYNGEE. There are 14 residues in the CDR3. In DNA form, the CDR3 reads TGTGCCAGCAGCGTAGTAGCGGACACCGGGGAGCTGTTTTTT. Translated: CASSVVADTGELFF.

This chain joins TRBV6-5 and TRBJ2-7; D possibly corresponds to TRBD2 (5 bases). CDR1 MNHEY and CDR2 SVGAGI come from the germline V gene. The CDR3 loop spans 14 amino acids. The V end lost 7 bases, the J end lost 2 bases, and 15 bases lay between the germline ends. The CDR3 loop is CASKQTLDTYEQYF. The CDR3 region has the DNA TGTGCCAGCAAACAGACACTAGATACCTACGAGCAGTACTTC.

A remark on this clone: The same CDR3 also results from other DNA sequences found in this sample. This chain uses TRBV7-2 with TRBJ2-5, with a possible D match to TRBD2 (6 bases). The CDR3 has 14 amino acids. CDR1 and CDR2 (germline): SGHTA, FQGNSA. Trimming left V 1 base short and J 3 bases short, with 9 bases between. CDR3 nucleotides: TGTGCCAGCAGCTTAGGTGGCGGGAAAGAGACCCAGTACTTC. It specifies CASSLGGGKETQYF.

In its sample, this clone was seen once. The chain couples TRBV12-3 or TRBV12-4 to TRBJ1-1, with no clear D. The ends were cut back, 5 bases at V and 4 bases at J, with 11 bases in the middle. The CDR3 length is 13 residues. CDR3 loop: CASSVGRGTEAFF. DNA of the CDR3: TGTGCCAGCAGTGTCGGTCGGGGCACTGAAGCTTTCTTT.

V is TRBV27 and J is TRBJ2-5, with 7 bases that match TRBD2. With V trimmed by 6 bases and J by 5 bases, 6 bases remained unmatched. Germline-derived CDR1 and CDR2 are MNHEY and SMNVEV (reference sequence). The CDR3 runs to 13 residues. CDR3 loop: CASSDMGGETQYF. CDR3 DNA sequence: TGTGCCAGCAGCGATATGGGGGGGGAGACCCAGTACTTC.

The table lists this clone with a few counts. CDR3 amino acids: CASSVLAGGPGELFF. In nucleotides, the CDR3 is TGTGCCAGCAGTGTATTAGCGGGAGGACCCGGGGAGCTGTTTTTT. The J gene is TRBJ2-2, the V gene TRBV2; 10 bases are a match to TRBD2. Unmatched junction bases numbered 5, after V lost 4 bases and J lost 6 bases. Germline assignment: CDR1 SNHLY and CDR2 FYNNEI. The CDR3 totals 15 residues.

This chain joins TRBV6-5 and TRBJ2-5; 8 nucleotides agree with TRBD1. Germline CDR1 MNHEY, CDR2 SVGAGI. J gave up 6 bases and V 0 bases, and 3 bases lay outside the gene matches. The CDR3 is 14 residues long. The CDR3 sequence: CASSYSRQGQTQYF. DNA for the CDR3: TGTGCCAGCAGTTACTCCCGACAGGGGCAGACCCAGTACTTC.

The J gene is TRBJ2-2, the V gene TRBV4-2, with TRBD2 matching over 11 bases. Germline CDR1 and CDR2: LGHNA and YNFKEQ. Trimming cost V 0 bases and J 3 bases; bases outside gene matches: 6. The CDR3 totals 18 residues. The CDR3 loop reads CASSQETSGSADTGELFF. The CDR3 coding sequence is TGTGCCAGCAGCCAAGAAACTAGCGGGAGTGCGGACACCGGGGAGCTGTTTTTT.

This clone came up a few times. The rearrangement uses TRBV6-6 and TRBJ1-4; the D is unclear. This CDR3 has 15 residues. The ends were cut back, 3 bases at V and 0 bases at J, with 8 bases in the middle. Germline lookup yields CDR1 MNHNY and CDR2 SVGAGI (reference sequence). The CDR3 sequence is CASSYEEATNEKLFF. CDR3 coding DNA: TGTGCCAGCAGTTATGAGGAGGCAACTAATGAAAAACTGTTTTTT.

This chain connects TRBV5-4 to TRBJ1-1, with 8 positions matching TRBD1. The CDR3 sequence is 14 residues long. Germline CDR1 SGHNT, CDR2 YYREEE (reference sequence). Unmatched junction bases numbered 5, after V lost 3 bases and J lost 4 bases. CDR3 nucleotides: TGTGCCAGCAGCTCACAGGGGGGTCCCACTGAAGCTTTCTTT. Its translation: CASSSQGGPTEAFF.

The chain joins TRBV15 to TRBJ2-5, with 8 bases aligning to TRBD1. Germline loops: CDR1 LNHNV, CDR2 YYDKDF (reference sequence). Losses at the gene ends were 1 base for V and 4 bases for J; bases not matched to a gene: 5. CDR3 length: 15 residues. CDR3 protein: CATSRATGDGETQYF. The CDR3 DNA sequence: TGTGCCACCAGCAGAGCGACAGGGGACGGAGAGACCCAGTACTTC. Together with reference TRBV15 and TRBJ2-5, the CDR3 gives the full variable domain: DAMVIQNPRYQVTQFGKPVTLSCSQTLNHNVMYWYQQKSSQAPKLLFHYYDKDFNNEADTPDNFQSRRPNTSFCFLDIRSPGLGDTAMYLCATSRATGDGETQYFGPGTRLLVL.